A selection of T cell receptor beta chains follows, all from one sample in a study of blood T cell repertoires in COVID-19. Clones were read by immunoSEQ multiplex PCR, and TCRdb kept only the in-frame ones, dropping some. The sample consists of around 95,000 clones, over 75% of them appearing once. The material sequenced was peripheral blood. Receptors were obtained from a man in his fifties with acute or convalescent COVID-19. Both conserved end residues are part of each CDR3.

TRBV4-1,CASSQVPGQGALGYTF
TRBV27,CASSSNRVLAGSYYNEQFF
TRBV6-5,CASSYSRTGQSPLHF
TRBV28,CASISVGGQGRYEQYF
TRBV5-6,CASSLAVDRGTGELFF
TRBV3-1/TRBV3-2,CASSQRIQGMGLNTEAFF
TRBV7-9,CASSLGRGHTEAFF
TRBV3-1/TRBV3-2,CASSGSRGYEQYF
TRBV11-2,CASSSKDRGTDTQYF
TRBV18,CASSPPLKNPYNEQYF
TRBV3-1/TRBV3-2,CASSQELGHLVEKLFF
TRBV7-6,CASSLATSGSMDTQYF